Each of the 31 T cell receptor beta chains below was sequenced from the same sample in a study of memory B cells and T cells in multiple sclerosis. Antigen specificity for these receptors is unknown. Separate sequencing covered autoproliferating (CFSE-dim) and non-proliferating (CFSE-high) T cells from stimulus-free culture. Cultures began with approximately 52 million CFSE-labeled PBMCs, unstimulated for 7 days, with replicate wells pooled. Using immunoSEQ multiplex PCR, the repertoire was profiled, and TCRdb retains in-frame clones only, with some absent. The sample yields about 32,000 clones, roughly 83% seen once. The sequenced sample consisted of PBMCs from blood kept in culture. All receptors derive from a human donor with multiple sclerosis.

The gene calls are TRBV7-8 and TRBJ2-3; the match to TRBD2 covers 11 bases. J lost 5 bases, V lost 1 base, and 8 bases had no gene match. The CDR3 length is 17 residues. The germline V gene has CDR1 SGHVS and CDR2 FQNEAQ. CDR3 residues: CASSLEVAGGPGDTQYF. The CDR3 DNA reads as TGTGCCAGCAGCTTAGAGGTAGCGGGAGGGCCTGGAGATACGCAGTATTTT.

The chain combines TRBV5-4 with TRBJ2-7; a possible D gene is TRBD1 (6 bases). CDR3 length: 14 amino acids. Trimming removed 4 bases from V and 5 bases from J, with 16 bases in between. Germline values: CDR1 SGHNT, CDR2 YYREEE (reference sequence). CDR3 loop: CASSQGQLVDEQYF. DNA of the CDR3: TGTGCCAGCAGCCAGGGGCAATTGGTTGACGAGCAGTACTTC.

To note about this clone: One end of the junction does not line up with germline, which may come from a read error. This chain joins TRBV7-9 and TRBJ2-3; D could derive from TRBD1 or TRBD2 (5 bases each). The germline V gene encodes CDR1 SEHNR and CDR2 FQNEAQ (reference sequence). The CDR3 length is 17 residues. CDR3 protein: CASSLAVGLASTDTQYF. CDR3 coding DNA: TGTGCCAGCAGCCTAGCCGTGGGGCTAGCAAGCACAGATACGCAGTATTTT.

The chain links TRBV15 to TRBJ2-3; D is perhaps TRBD1 (6 bases). The CDR3 is 15 amino acids. Germline V lookup: CDR1 LNHNV, CDR2 YYDKDF (reference sequence). V was pared by 1 base and J by 2 bases, with 10 bases between. The CDR3 DNA is TGTGCCACCAGCAGAGTCACAGGGTCCACAGATACGCAGTATTTT. It specifies CATSRVTGSTDTQYF.

The chain joins TRBV6-1 to TRBJ2-7; D is undetermined. Looked up from germline, CDR1 is MNHNS and CDR2 is SASEGT. The germline V and J ends were trimmed by 10 bases and 5 bases, with 15 bases remaining between them. The CDR3 totals 12 residues. In nucleotides, the CDR3 is TGTGCCACCACGGACCCCCCGCACGAGCAGTACTTC. Amino acids: CATTDPPHEQYF.

The chain recombines TRBV6-1 with TRBJ2-1; 15 nucleotides match TRBD2. The CDR3 extends over 21 amino acids. The germline CDR1 and CDR2 sequences are MNHNS and SASEGT. Trimming at V came to 2 bases and at J to 2 bases, leaving 13 bases not matched to a gene. CDR3 sequence (DNA): TGTGCCAGCAGTGAACGTGTTTGGACTAGCGGGGGGGTAAACGCCTACAATGAGCAGTTCTTC. As protein: CASSERVWTSGGVNAYNEQFF.

The V and J genes are TRBV14 and TRBJ1-5, with TRBD1 identical over 9 bases. The V gene's germline CDR1 is SGHDN and CDR2 FVKESK. This CDR3 comprises 19 residues. The V and J ends lost 4 bases and 0 bases, in that order; junction bases with no gene match: 13. CDR3 nucleotides: TGTGCCAGCAGCCTTATACCGGACAGGGGCTCTAATAGCAATCAGCCCCAGCATTTT. As protein: CASSLIPDRGSNSNQPQHF. Based on the CDR3 plus reference TRBV14 and TRBJ1-5, the full variable domain is EAGVTQFPSHSVIEKGQTVTLRCDPISGHDNLYWYRRVMGKEIKFLLHFVKESKQDESGMPNNRFLAERTGGTYSTLKVQPAELEDSGVYFCASSLIPDRGSNSNQPQHFGDGTRLSIL.

The chain recombines TRBV4-1 with TRBJ2-4; 9 bases agree with TRBD2. V lost 4 bases to trimming and J lost 1 base; unmatched junction nucleotides: 11. In germline, CDR1 is MGHRA, CDR2 YSYEKL. The CDR3 covers 18 residues. The CDR3, as DNA: TGCGCCAGCAGCCCGGGGGGCGCGGGAGGGTTGGCCAAAAACATTCAGTACTTC. Translated: CASSPGGAGGLAKNIQYF.

The chain is built from TRBV7-2 and TRBJ2-5; D is unresolved. The germline CDR1 and CDR2 sequences are SGHTA and FQGNSA. With 4 bases removed from V and 4 bases from J, the gap between germline ends came to 16 bases. This CDR3 is built from 15 residues. The CDR3 sequence is CASSSMSGRGETQYF. In nucleotides, the CDR3 is TGTGCCAGCAGCTCTATGAGTGGCAGAGGAGAGACCCAGTACTTC.

CDR3 sequence: CASSLTRQGGQPQHF. The CDR3 DNA reads as TGTGCCAGCAGTTTGACCCGACAGGGTGGTCAGCCCCAGCATTTT. The chain couples TRBV28 to TRBJ1-5; TRBD1 matches 7 bases. The trim removed 3 bases at V and 6 bases at J, leaving 8 bases unmatched. Germline CDR1 and CDR2: MDHEN and SYDVKM. This CDR3 has 15 amino acids.

This rearrangement joins TRBV19 to TRBJ2-7, with 12 bases aligning to TRBD2. The CDR3 extends over 15 amino acids. Germline CDR1 and CDR2: LNHDA and SQIVND (reference sequence). The J segment lost 4 bases and the V segment lost 10 bases, leaving 11 bases of the junction unmatched. The CDR3 DNA is TGTGCCACCTCGCCGCGACTAGCGGGAGTGTACGAGCAGTACTTC. Translated, it gives CATSPRLAGVYEQYF.

J is TRBJ2-4 and V is TRBV2; no clear D. The CDR3 totals 16 residues. Trimming shortened V by 6 bases and J by 1 base, and 16 bases separated the two germline ends. Germline V gives CDR1 SNHLY, CDR2 FYNNEI. The CDR3 DNA reads as TGTGCCAGCAGCTTCCTGTGGGTTCGGGCCAAAAACATTCAGTACTTC. Protein product: CASSFLWVRAKNIQYF.

The rearrangement links TRBV5-1 to TRBJ1-1; D is ambiguous. The V gene's germline CDR1 is SGHRS and CDR2 YFSETQ. V shed 0 bases and J shed 1 base, with 13 bases lying between them. This CDR3 has 16 residues. The CDR3: CASSLVRQKPNTEAFF. Here the CDR3 DNA reads TGCGCCAGCAGCTTGGTGAGGCAGAAGCCGAACACTGAAGCTTTCTTT.

This sequence joins TRBV5-4 and TRBJ2-7; a weak D match, TRBD2 (6 bases). The germline gives CDR1 SGHNT, CDR2 YYREEE (reference sequence). The germline V and J ends were trimmed by 6 bases and 5 bases, with 12 bases remaining between them. The CDR3 totals 12 residues. CDR3 in amino acids: CASTLGEDEQYF. DNA for the CDR3: TGTGCCAGCACCCTCGGGGAGGACGAGCAGTACTTC.

V usage is TRBV9 and J usage is TRBJ1-2, with TRBD1 matching over 9 bases. Germline V gives CDR1 SGDLS, CDR2 YYNGEE. The CDR3 length is 15 residues. Losses at the gene ends were 3 bases for V and 2 bases for J; bases not matched to a gene: 5. CDR3 sequence reads: CASSGPGQGNYGYTF. The CDR3 DNA reads as TGTGCCAGCAGCGGACCCGGACAGGGGAACTATGGCTACACCTTC.

About this clone itself: Relative to the germline gene, one junction end is altered; a read error may explain this. At the DNA level, this CDR3 is encoded by other sequences in the same sample as well. This CDR3 is CASSEVRGSGEKLFF. The CDR3 nucleotides read TGTGCCAGCAGCGAAGTGAGAGGTTCAGGGGAAAAACTGTTTTTT. This chain links TRBV2 with TRBJ1-4, with D possibly matching TRBD1 (5 bases). Germline V gives CDR1 SNHLY, CDR2 FYNNEI. The CDR3 sequence is 15 residues long.

The rearrangement joins TRBV7-2 to TRBJ2-4; the match to TRBD2 covers 8 bases. Unmatched junction bases numbered 5, after V lost 4 bases and J lost 6 bases. The length of the CDR3 is 14 residues. The germline V gene encodes CDR1 SGHTA and CDR2 FQGNSA. CDR3 amino acids: CASSSAGTRNIQYF. CDR3 bases: TGTGCCAGCAGCTCCGCCGGGACTAGAAACATTCAGTACTTC.

The V call is TRBV27, the J call TRBJ2-7; D unclear. CDR1 and CDR2 from the germline V gene are MNHEY and SMNVEV (reference sequence). With 6 bases removed from V and 0 bases from J, the gap between germline ends came to 6 bases. This CDR3 contains 12 residues. The DNA for the CDR3 is TGTGCCAGCAGCCGAAGCTCCTACGAGCAGTACTTC. This codes for CASSRSSYEQYF.

The chain combines TRBV10-3 with TRBJ1-3; possible D gene TRBD1, 6 bases. Germline assignment: CDR1 ENHRY and CDR2 SYGVKD. Trimming pared 3 bases from V and 0 bases from J, leaving 6 bases between. The CDR3 has 14 residues. The DNA for the CDR3 is TGTGCCATCAGTGAAGGGGGCTCTGGAAACACCATATATTTT. It yields the protein CAISEGGSGNTIYF.

V and J are TRBV19 and TRBJ2-1, with D tentatively TRBD2 (5 bases). The CDR3 totals 16 residues. Trimming removed 0 bases from V and 3 bases from J, with 12 bases in between. Germline assignment: CDR1 LNHDA and CDR2 SQIVND (reference sequence). The CDR3 nucleotides are TGTGCCAGTAGTATAGAGGGCGGGCGATTCTACAATGAGCAGTTCTTC. As protein: CASSIEGGRFYNEQFF.

This clone was counted only a few times. This chain links TRBV5-1 with TRBJ2-1; 9 nucleotides agree with TRBD1. The germline gives CDR1 SGHRS, CDR2 YFSETQ. The V segment lost 0 bases and the J segment 12 bases; nucleotides outside the gene matches: 4. The CDR3 totals 13 residues. CDR3 protein: CASSLEQGALQFF. For the CDR3, the DNA is TGCGCCAGCAGCTTGGAACAGGGGGCTCTGCAGTTCTTC. The full variable domain, its missing parts supplied by reference TRBV5-1 and TRBJ2-1, is KAGVTQTPRYLIKTRGQQVTLSCSPISGHRSVSWYQQTPGQGLQFLFEYFSETQRNKGNFPGRFSGRQFSNSRSEMNVSTLELGDSALYLCASSLEQGALQFFGPGTRLTVL.

V usage is TRBV29-1 and J usage is TRBJ2-5, with a weak D call TRBD1 (6 bases). The CDR3 loop spans 13 amino acids. V lost 8 bases and J lost 1, with 14 bases in between. Germline assignment: CDR1 SQVTM and CDR2 ANQGSEA. The CDR3: CSSSGQFQETQYF. CDR3 DNA: TGCAGCTCCTCTGGACAGTTCCAAGAGACCCAGTACTTC.

The V and J genes are TRBV27 and TRBJ1-5; D remains unclear. From germline, CDR1 is MNHEY and CDR2 SMNVEV (reference sequence). This CDR3 region has 14 residues. The V end lost 3 bases, the J end lost 3 bases, and 9 bases lay between the germline ends. CDR3 DNA: TGTGCCAGCAGTTTCAGTGGGAACAATCAGCCCCAGCATTTT. It specifies CASSFSGNNQPQHF.

V and J are TRBV13 and TRBJ1-2, with 8 bases that match TRBD1. The V and J ends lost 4 bases and 5 bases, in that order; junction bases with no gene match: 12. The CDR3 consists of 16 residues. Germline assignment: CDR1 PRHDT and CDR2 FYEKMQ (reference sequence). The CDR3 loop reads CASSSQADRAGYGYTF. The CDR3 nucleotides read TGTGCCAGCAGCTCGCAGGCGGACAGGGCAGGGTATGGCTACACCTTC. The entire variable domain, with the rest obtained from reference TRBV13 and TRBJ1-2, is as follows: AAGVIQSPRHLIKEKRETATLKCYPIPRHDTVYWYQQGPGQDPQFLISFYEKMQSDKGSIPDRFSAQQFSDYHSELNMSSLELGDSALYFCASSSQADRAGYGYTFGSGTRLTVV.

The J gene is TRBJ1-3, the V gene TRBV4-1, with TRBD1 identical over 7 bases. V shed 4 bases and J 0 bases; nucleotides not matched to a gene: 9. The CDR3 has 17 amino acids. The germline V gene encodes CDR1 MGHRA and CDR2 YSYEKL. The CDR3 loop is CASSLSGTAFSGNTIYF. The CDR3 DNA reads as TGCGCCAGCAGCCTATCCGGGACAGCCTTCTCTGGAAACACCATATATTTT.

This chain uses TRBV14 with TRBJ2-5, with D possibly TRBD1 on 5 matching bases. The CDR3 extends over 15 amino acids. CDR1 is SGHDN and CDR2 is FVKESK in the germline V gene. Trimming removed 0 bases from V and 7 bases from J, with 15 bases in between. CDR3 sequence reads: CASSQDTGRSGTQYF. In nucleotides, the CDR3 is TGTGCCAGCAGCCAAGACACAGGACGGAGTGGGACCCAGTACTTC.

V is TRBV29-1 and J is TRBJ1-2; the match to TRBD1 covers 8 bases. The V segment lost 7 bases and the J segment 6 bases; nucleotides outside the gene matches: 16. There are 15 residues in the CDR3. The germline V gene has CDR1 SQVTM and CDR2 ANQGSEA. CDR3 in amino acids: CSAIKVGTGEDGYTF. As DNA, the CDR3 is TGCAGCGCGATTAAGGTGGGGACAGGAGAGGATGGCTACACCTTC.

The rearrangement joins TRBV11-2 to TRBJ2-5, with D possibly being TRBD1 (5 bases). CDR1 SGHAT and CDR2 FQNNGV come from the germline V gene. The CDR3 consists of 15 residues. Trimming removed 1 base at V and 3 bases at J, with 12 bases between. The CDR3 reads CASSLGAIREETQYF. CDR3 nucleotides: TGTGCCAGCAGCTTAGGGGCCATCAGGGAAGAGACCCAGTACTTC.

V is TRBV19 and J is TRBJ2-1; TRBD2 aligns across 10 bases. The CDR3 totals 18 residues. Germline CDR1 and CDR2: LNHDA and SQIVND (reference sequence). J was trimmed by 5 bases and V by 1 base; bases with no gene match: 11. CDR3 protein: CASSIGVTAGGPDNEQFF. Here the CDR3 DNA reads TGTGCCAGTAGTATAGGGGTCACAGCGGGAGGGCCAGACAATGAGCAGTTCTTC.

This clone showed up just once. This sequence joins TRBV18 and TRBJ2-6, with no clear D. The V gene lost 0 bases and the J gene lost 2 bases, with 2 bases spanning the gap. This CDR3 is built from 14 residues. Germline CDR1 and CDR2: KGHSH and LQKENI. The CDR3 protein is CASSPPAGANVLTF. The DNA of the CDR3 is TGTGCCAGCTCACCACCAGCTGGGGCCAACGTCCTGACTTTC.

The J gene is TRBJ2-7, the V gene TRBV28, with 9 nucleotides matching TRBD2. Germline V gives CDR1 MDHEN, CDR2 SYDVKM. The junction had 7 bases not matched to a gene; V was cut back by 2 bases and J by 5 bases. The CDR3 is 15 residues long. Here the CDR3 reads CASSLIGGRADEQYF. The DNA for the CDR3 is TGTGCCAGCAGTTTAATTGGCGGGAGGGCCGACGAGCAGTACTTC.